This T cell receptor (beta chain) was recovered during a study of shared clonotypes between healthy human individuals (TCRdb year 2020). Background for the entire study: Three men and two women, aged 18 to 49 years, made up the cohort. To estimate repertoire size and how much clonotype sharing occurs between individuals, the study deeply sequenced the blood TCR repertoires of roughly 5 healthy adults. Between about 0.8 and 9.5 billion PBMCs per donor were obtained by leukapheresis. For each donor, CD4 naive and CD4 memory were each given three plates, CD8 naive was given two plates, and CD8 memory was given one plate. To increase sequencing depth and limit assay-specific biases, TCR repertoire library preparation and sequencing were carried out by different laboratories using diverse techniques. General findings and caveats noted by the study authors: Naive subsets generally had larger estimated clonotype richness than memory subsets did. Only blood was sampled, and tissue TCR repertoires likely differ from those in blood. Incomplete sequencing was indicated by rarefaction of sorted-subset datasets, despite the large sequencing depth. About 5% of naive CD4, 3% to 3.5% of naive CD8, 2.3% of memory CD4, and more than 0.35% of memory CD8 clonotypes were shared across several donors. Pairwise subsampling led to the expectation that sequencing depth would affect the degree of clonotype sharing among donors. Higher generation probabilities were observed for clonotypes shared by all four sorted-subset donors than for non-shared clonotypes. The genetic and exposure-history diversity represented was limited by the small number of donors.

TCR CDR3 regions were amplified from genomic DNA by multiplex PCR using the deep immunoSEQ assay. Extracted genomic DNA from each cell subset was spread evenly across all wells of several immunoSEQ 96-well plates, with each plate serving as a replicate. For sorted subsets, around 0.2 ug genomic DNA, equal to some 30,000 T cell genomes, was loaded into each replicate PCR. Purified libraries were quantified with a Qubit 3.0 fluorometer, sized on a Bioanalyzer 2100, and re-quantified with the KAPA Library Quantification kit. Each immunoSEQ 96-well plate was sequenced on its own single-read 150-cycle Illumina NextSeq 550 flow cell. Per the authors' processing: Because only junctional sequences without quality scores were contained in the immunoSEQ output, filtering matching that applied to full-length reads could not be performed. To assign V/J genes and CDR3, sequences were annotated against IMGT germline references using PyIR, a Python wrapper for IgBLAST v1.9. Reads with weak V/J assignments (E-value above 1e-6), missing CDR3, stop codons, out-of-frame junctions, or ambiguous translated residues were removed. V3J clonotypes were defined by identical inferred V gene, J gene, and CDR3 amino acid sequence. Percentage overlap between repertoires was calculated by dividing the number of shared unique clonotypes by the size of the smaller repertoire. Three approaches were used to assess repertoire richness: RTK rarefaction, the Chao1 estimator, and Recon v2.1 estimates of unobserved clonotypes. For all TCRbeta clonotypes obtained by the gDNA method from a handful of donors, generation probabilities were computed with OLGA. TCRdb mirrors the immuneACCESS table, restricted to in-frame sequences. Some clones are absent from its copies; in checked studies, under half trace to an unresolved V gene, and the reason for the others is unknown. The V and J calls and clone size were taken over from that table, and D and trimming were inferred from the DNA. The sample table contains over 2 million clones; only one count was recorded for approximately 94% of them. Clones ranked in the top ten supply roughly 1.1% of the sample.

CD8 naive samples were obtained by positive selection for CCR7 among CD45RO-negative cells, yielding a CD45RA+CCR7+ population from which TemRA cells were excluded. Healthy HIV-negative adults with no recently reported acute infections or vaccinations were included as donors. Every donor was a Caucasian adult residing in Nashville, Tennessee, USA. After blood collection by leukapheresis, PBMCs were isolated using Ficoll-Histopaque density gradient centrifugation and then cryopreserved in the vapor phase of liquid nitrogen. Purity and quantity of every magnetically sorted T cell population were checked by analytical flow cytometry. Each sorted fraction had its genomic DNA isolated and then quantified by UV absorbance on a Nanodrop 2000c. The germline V gene (reference sequence) specifies SEHNR as CDR1 and FQNEAQ as CDR2. From the cysteine up to the phenylalanine, the CDR3 has a length of 12 residues. Here the CDR3 DNA is all that survives: 36 bases in frame from base 1. V sheds 5 bases and J sheds 8 bases, leaving 12 bases between their ends.

To note about this clone: Its antigen specificity is not known. No base qualities exist here, and no much larger clone lies one base off it.

This receptor chain uses TRBV7-9 and TRBJ1-1, and TRBD1 may be the D gene, going by 5 matching bases. What was sequenced was naive CD8+ T cells sorted from blood. Taken with the paper, the label for cell subset or site translates to: CD45RA+CCR7+. The source of this sequence is a man in his late teens or twenties in good health. The sequenced DNA: TGTGCCAGCAGCCCCGGGTGGGGGGAAGCTTTCTTT. This translates into CASSPGWGEAFF.